Shown below are 9 T cell receptor beta chains from a single sample sequenced in a study of blood T cell repertoires in COVID-19. The method was immunoSEQ multiplex PCR; TCRdb's version includes in-frame clones alone and lacks a portion of them. The table lists roughly 130,000 clones, more than 70% of them singletons. Sequences were obtained from peripheral blood. The source is a woman in her thirties who had recovered from COVID-19.

The gene calls are TRBV5-1 and TRBJ1-2; maybe TRBD1 (6 bases). V was clipped by 0 bases and J by 4 bases, with 7 bases between them. Germline CDR1 SGHRS, CDR2 YFSETQ. The CDR3 totals 13 residues. CDR3 loop: CASSLGQVYGYTF. DNA of the CDR3: TGCGCCAGCAGCTTGGGACAGGTCTATGGCTACACCTTC.

This clone has a single count. The chain combines TRBV5-8 with TRBJ2-5; weak D call: TRBD1 (6 bases). From germline, CDR1 is SGHTS and CDR2 YDEGEE. V lost 4 bases and J 2 bases, leaving 12 bases between the germline ends. This CDR3 contains 14 residues. CDR3 sequence reads: CASSVRTVQETQYF. CDR3 coding DNA: TGTGCCAGCAGCGTTAGGACAGTTCAAGAGACCCAGTACTTC.

Here the CDR3 reads CASSPNMNTEAFF. DNA of the CDR3: TGTGCCAGCAGCCCAAACATGAACACTGAAGCTTTCTTT. This chain links TRBV7-9 with TRBJ1-1; no clear D. Germline lookup yields CDR1 SEHNR and CDR2 FQNEAQ (reference sequence). The CDR3 has 13 amino acids. V shed 5 bases and J shed 0 bases, with 7 bases lying between them.

J is TRBJ1-1 and V is TRBV7-3; the D is unclear. V lost 1 base, J lost 1 base, and 7 bases lay in between. CDR1 SGHTA and CDR2 FQGTGA come from the germline V gene. The CDR3 runs to 14 residues. The CDR3 reads CASSLISGNTEAFF. The CDR3 region has the DNA TGTGCCAGCAGCTTAATTTCGGGGAACACTGAAGCTTTCTTT.

The chain links TRBV10-3 to TRBJ2-1; 11 bases map to TRBD1. CDR3 length: 15 residues. V was pared by 11 bases and J by 6 bases, with 12 bases of the junction left unmatched. Germline values: CDR1 ENHRY, CDR2 SYGVKD. The CDR3 protein is CAADHGTGGVNEQFF. The CDR3 region has the DNA TGTGCCGCCGATCACGGGACAGGGGGTGTCAATGAGCAGTTCTTC.

V usage is TRBV18 and J usage is TRBJ2-2; unclear D gene. Germline assignment: CDR1 KGHSH and CDR2 LQKENI. Trimming removed 3 bases at V and 3 bases at J, with 8 bases between. The CDR3 consists of 14 residues. As DNA, the CDR3 is TGTGCCAGCTCACCGACACAGTACACCGGGGAGCTGTTTTTT. It encodes CASSPTQYTGELFF.

This chain connects TRBV14 to TRBJ2-5, with a weak D call TRBD1 (5 bases). Germline CDR1 and CDR2: SGHDN and FVKESK. V was trimmed by 4 bases and J by 5 bases, leaving 17 bases between them. The CDR3 sequence is 15 residues long. The DNA of the CDR3 is TGTGCCAGCAGCCTACCGACAGCACGGCGTGAGACCCAGTACTTC. Translation: CASSLPTARRETQYF.

The genes are TRBV4-2 and TRBJ2-2; no firm D call. Per germline, CDR1 LGHNA and CDR2 YNFKEQ. This CDR3 is built from 16 residues. The V end lost 0 bases, the J end lost 5 bases, and 13 bases lay between the germline ends. In DNA form, the CDR3 reads TGTGCCAGCAGCCAAGATTTCTATATCGGGACCGGGGAGCTGTTTTTT. Translated: CASSQDFYIGTGELFF.

The chain uses TRBV7-9 and TRBJ2-3, with D possibly being TRBD2 (5 bases). The CDR3 is 14 amino acids. Germline loops: CDR1 SEHNR, CDR2 FQNEAQ (reference sequence). With 7 bases removed from V and 8 bases from J, the gap between germline ends came to 19 bases. The CDR3 DNA follows: TGTGCCAGCACCCATGGGAGTTCCGGCGGTACGCAGTATTTT. It translates to CASTHGSSGGTQYF.